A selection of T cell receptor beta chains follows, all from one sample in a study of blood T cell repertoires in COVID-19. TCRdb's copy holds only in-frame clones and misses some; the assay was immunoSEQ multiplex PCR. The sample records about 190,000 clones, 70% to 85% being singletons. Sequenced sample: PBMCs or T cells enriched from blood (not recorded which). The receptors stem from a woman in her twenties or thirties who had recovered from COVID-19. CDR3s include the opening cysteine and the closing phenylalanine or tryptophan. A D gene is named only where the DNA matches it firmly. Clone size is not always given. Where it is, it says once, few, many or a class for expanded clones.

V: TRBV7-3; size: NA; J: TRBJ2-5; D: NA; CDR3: CASSYRVQETQYF; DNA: TGTGCCAGCAGCTACAGGGTTCAAGAGACCCAGTACTTC
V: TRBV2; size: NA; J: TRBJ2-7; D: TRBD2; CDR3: CASRNSWGGPNEQYF; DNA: TGTGCCAGCAGGAACTCATGGGGAGGGCCAAACGAGCAGTACTTC
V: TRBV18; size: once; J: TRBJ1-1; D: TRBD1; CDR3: CASSYKTGGAETEAFF; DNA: TGTGCCAGCTCGTACAAGACAGGGGGCGCGGAGACTGAAGCTTTCTTT
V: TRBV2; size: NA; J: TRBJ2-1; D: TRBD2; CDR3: CASSTAGAYNEQFF; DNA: TGTGCCAGCAGTACGGCGGGGGCCTACAATGAGCAGTTCTTC
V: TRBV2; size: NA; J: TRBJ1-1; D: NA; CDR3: CASSNRPPKPPNTEAFF; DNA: TGTGCCAGCAGTAACAGGCCCCCCAAGCCCCCGAACACTGAAGCTTTCTTT
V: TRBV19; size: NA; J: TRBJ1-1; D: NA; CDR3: CASSIRGNTEAFF; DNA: TGTGCCAGTAGTATCAGGGGGAACACTGAAGCTTTCTTT
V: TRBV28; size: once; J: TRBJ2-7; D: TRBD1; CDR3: CASSFPGQGGHEQYF; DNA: TGTGCCAGCAGTTTCCCGGGACAGGGTGGTCACGAGCAGTACTTC
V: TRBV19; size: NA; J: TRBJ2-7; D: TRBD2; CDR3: CASSIPVPGLAGGLRSYEQYF; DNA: TGTGCCAGTAGTATACCAGTCCCGGGACTAGCGGGAGGGCTCCGGTCCTACGAGCAGTACTTC
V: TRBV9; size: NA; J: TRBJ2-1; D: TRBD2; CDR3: CASTPPSTSGNNEQFF; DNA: TGTGCCAGCACCCCTCCTTCGACTAGCGGGAACAATGAGCAGTTCTTC
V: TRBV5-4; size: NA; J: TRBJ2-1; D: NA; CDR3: CASSFSDYNEQFF; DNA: TGTGCCAGCAGCTTTTCAGATTACAATGAGCAGTTCTTC
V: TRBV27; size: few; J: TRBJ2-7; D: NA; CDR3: CASSLSRGIPEQYF; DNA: TGTGCCAGCAGTTTATCTAGGGGGATTCCCGAGCAGTACTTC
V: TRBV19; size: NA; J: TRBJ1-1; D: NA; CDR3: CASRTTTDSEDTEAFF; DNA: TGTGCCAGTAGGACGACGACCGACAGTGAGGACACTGAAGCTTTCTTT
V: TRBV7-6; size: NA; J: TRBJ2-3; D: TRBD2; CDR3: CASSTAGGAGGDTQYF; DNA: TGTGCCAGCAGCACCGCGGGCGGAGCGGGGGGGGATACGCAGTATTTT
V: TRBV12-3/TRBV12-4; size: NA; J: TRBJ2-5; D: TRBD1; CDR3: CASSLRGQETQYF; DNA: TGTGCCAGCAGTTTAAGGGGACAGGAGACCCAGTACTTC
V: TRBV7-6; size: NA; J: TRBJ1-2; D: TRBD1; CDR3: CASSLAPWDSSNYGYTF; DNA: TGTGCCAGCAGCTTAGCGCCCTGGGACAGCTCTAACTATGGCTACACCTTC
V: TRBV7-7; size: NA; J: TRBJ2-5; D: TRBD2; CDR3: CASSSSSGAAQYF; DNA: TGTGCTAGCAGCTCGTCTAGCGGCGCGGCCCAGTACTTC
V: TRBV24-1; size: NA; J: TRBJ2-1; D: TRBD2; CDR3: CATSNPAGGYNEQFF; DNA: TGTGCCACCAGTAACCCGGCGGGAGGGTACAATGAGCAGTTCTTC
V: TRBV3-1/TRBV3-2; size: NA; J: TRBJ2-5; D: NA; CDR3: CASRMASGLETQYF; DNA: TGTGCCAGCAGGATGGCGTCGGGGTTGGAGACCCAGTACTTC
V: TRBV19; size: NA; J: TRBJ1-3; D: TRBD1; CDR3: CASRDRVSGNTIYF; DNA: TGTGCCAGTAGGGACAGGGTATCTGGAAACACCATATATTTT
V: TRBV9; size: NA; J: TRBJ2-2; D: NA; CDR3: CASSDARGAGELFF; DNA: TGTGCCAGCAGCGACGCCAGGGGGGCCGGGGAGCTGTTTTTT
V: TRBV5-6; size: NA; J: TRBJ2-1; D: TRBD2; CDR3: CASSLRLASNNEQFF; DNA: TGTGCCAGCAGCTTAAGACTAGCGTCTAACAATGAGCAGTTCTTC
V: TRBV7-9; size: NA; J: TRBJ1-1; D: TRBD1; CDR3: CASSPGTGEVTEAFF; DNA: TGTGCCAGCAGCCCCGGGACAGGGGAGGTCACTGAAGCTTTCTTT
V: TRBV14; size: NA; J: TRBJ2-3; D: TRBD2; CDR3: CASSLTTSGGVTQYF; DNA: TGTGCCAGCAGCCTTACGACTAGCGGGGGCGTAACGCAGTATTTT
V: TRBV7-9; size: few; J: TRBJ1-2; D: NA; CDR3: CASRMDSMDGYTF; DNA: TGTGCCAGTAGAATGGACAGTATGGATGGCTACACCTTC
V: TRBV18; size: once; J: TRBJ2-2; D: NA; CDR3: CASSSRVFQNTGELFF; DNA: TGTGCCAGCTCATCCCGGGTCTTCCAGAACACCGGGGAGCTGTTTTTT
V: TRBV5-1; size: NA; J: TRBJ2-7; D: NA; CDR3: CASRALESYEQYF; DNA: TGCGCCAGCAGAGCCCTAGAATCCTACGAGCAGTACTTC
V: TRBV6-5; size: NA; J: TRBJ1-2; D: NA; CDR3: CASSYSAALNYGYTF; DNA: TGTGCCAGCAGTTACTCTGCGGCCCTTAACTATGGCTACACCTTC
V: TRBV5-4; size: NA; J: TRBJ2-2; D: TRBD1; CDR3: CASSRTGALGGELFF; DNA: TGTGCCAGCAGCCGTACAGGGGCTCTGGGCGGGGAGCTGTTTTTT
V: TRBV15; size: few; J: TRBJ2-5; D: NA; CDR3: CATRTRRDPKETQYF; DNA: TGTGCCACCCGAACCAGGCGGGACCCAAAAGAGACCCAGTACTTC
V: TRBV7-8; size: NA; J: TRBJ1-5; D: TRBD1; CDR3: CASSLDPDRGLTNQPQHF; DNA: TGTGCCAGCAGCTTAGACCCCGACAGGGGACTCACCAATCAGCCCCAGCATTTT
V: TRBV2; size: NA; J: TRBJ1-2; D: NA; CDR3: CASSEVKGANYGYTF; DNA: TGTGCCAGCAGTGAAGTGAAGGGAGCTAACTATGGCTACACCTTC
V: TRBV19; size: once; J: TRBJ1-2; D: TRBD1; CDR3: CASSPRTGSFNYGYTF; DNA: TGTGCCAGTAGTCCTCGGACAGGGTCTTTTAACTATGGCTACACCTTC